The 29 T cell receptor beta chains below come from one sample, sequenced in a study of low-dose radiotherapy and immunotherapy resistance in tumors. Time point described: before trial treatment. First-strand cDNA used TRAV- and TRBV-specific primers, covering alpha and beta chains. The authors ran 15 to 25 PCR cycles to amplify TCRs with a constant-region primer and V-primer adapter. Each CDR3 protein is one row after TCRdb ran MiXCR on the reads. The sample has nearly 95,000 distinct CDR3 sequences, more than 7.5% seen once. Material: PBMCs, obtained before treatment. The source of these receptors is a male donor with prostate cancer.

The table lists this clonotype with many counts. The genes are TRBV20-1 and TRBJ2-2; D may be TRBD1 (5 bases). The CDR3 has 15 residues. Looked up from germline, CDR1 is DFQATT and CDR2 is SNEGSKA (reference sequence). Trimming took off 3 bases at V and 0 bases at J, with 11 bases between the two ends. CDR3 loop: CSASARAPNTGELFF. In DNA form, the CDR3 reads TGCAGTGCTAGCGCCAGGGCGCCGAACACCGGGGAGCTGTTTTTT.

The table lists this clonotype with many counts. The chain combines TRBV13 with TRBJ2-6, with D perhaps matching TRBD1 (6 bases). Per germline, CDR1 PRHDT and CDR2 FYEKMQ (reference sequence). V was clipped by 7 bases and J by 0 bases, with 7 bases between them. The CDR3 loop spans 14 amino acids. Written as DNA, the CDR3 is TGTGCCAGCAAACAGGGCTCTGGGGCCAACGTCCTGACTTTC. It encodes CASKQGSGANVLTF.

This clonotype has a count of ten or more. V is TRBV29-1 and J is TRBJ2-2; weak D call: TRBD1 (6 bases). V dropped 3 bases and J dropped 1 base, with 9 bases sitting between them. CDR1 and CDR2 (germline): SQVTM, ANQGSEA. The CDR3 is made up of 14 amino acids. In nucleotides, the CDR3 is TGCAGCGTTGAGGGACACCAGAACACCGGGGAGCTGTTTTTT. Translating it yields CSVEGHQNTGELFF.

This clonotype appeared many times. This chain uses TRBV28 with TRBJ1-3; D unclear. The CDR3 totals 18 residues. V was pared by 5 bases and J by 0 bases, with 20 bases between. Germline lookup yields CDR1 MDHEN and CDR2 SYDVKM. The CDR3 DNA reads TGTGCCAGCAGTCCCCCCCCGGGTGTACTTCTCTCTGGAAACACCATATATTTT. Residues: CASSPPPGVLLSGNTIYF.

This clonotype has ten or more counts. The CDR3 loop is CASSSTGDGYNEQFF. In DNA, the CDR3 is TGTGCCAGCAGCTCAACCGGGGACGGCTACAATGAGCAGTTCTTC. This sequence joins TRBV7-9 and TRBJ2-1; D is perhaps TRBD1 or TRBD2 (5 bases each). In germline, CDR1 is SEHNR, CDR2 FQNEAQ (reference sequence). The CDR3 runs to 15 residues. Trimming took off 4 bases at V and 3 bases at J, with 13 bases between the two ends.

In its sample, this clonotype was seen many times. The chain combines TRBV6-5 with TRBJ1-1; 10 positions match TRBD1. Trimming removed 8 bases from V and 6 bases from J; junction bases left unmatched: 12. CDR1 and CDR2 from the germline V gene are MNHEY and SVGAGI. The length of the CDR3 is 15 residues. The CDR3 nucleotides are TGTGCCAGCGGAACCAGGACAGGGGGTAAGGCTGAAGCTTTCTTT. Its protein is CASGTRTGGKAEAFF.

The rearrangement joins TRBV27 to TRBJ2-7, with TRBD1 as a possible D gene (5 bases). Germline CDR1 is MNHEY and CDR2 is SMNVEV (reference sequence). The length of the CDR3 is 15 residues. The ends were cut back, 4 bases at V and 0 bases at J, with 13 bases in the middle. CDR3 sequence (DNA): TGTGCCAGCAGTTCTCTAGGGGCCGGCTCCTACGAGCAGTACTTC. Protein: CASSSLGAGSYEQYF.

In its sample, this clonotype was seen many times. The chain couples TRBV29-1 to TRBJ2-7, with TRBD1 as a possible D gene (6 bases). V was shortened by 8 bases and J by 0 bases, with 20 bases between the two germline ends. CDR3 length equals 15 residues. CDR1 and CDR2 from the germline V gene are SQVTM and ANQGSEA. The CDR3 reads CSPENPGETSYEQYF. The CDR3, as DNA: TGCAGCCCTGAAAATCCAGGGGAGACCTCCTACGAGCAGTACTTC.

This clonotype was seen many times. The V call is TRBV4-3, the J call TRBJ1-1, with D perhaps TRBD1 (6 bases). The CDR3 sequence is 16 residues long. Trimming removed 1 base at V and 0 bases at J, with 12 bases between. Looked up from germline, CDR1 is LGHNA and CDR2 is YSLEER. CDR3 region: CASSQGRNRVNTEAFF. The CDR3 DNA sequence: TGCGCCAGCAGCCAAGGTAGGAACAGGGTGAACACTGAAGCTTTCTTT.

Regarding this clonotype: The likely explanation is a read error, given a far larger clone one base away. The gene calls are TRBV30 and TRBJ2-1, with D possibly being TRBD2 (5 bases). From germline, CDR1 is GTSNPN and CDR2 SVGIG (reference sequence). V lost 0 bases to trimming and J lost 10 bases, with 13 bases between them. The CDR3 is 13 amino acids. Written as DNA, the CDR3 is TGTGCCTGGAGTGTCAGCGGAAACTACGAGCAGTTCTTC. Translation: CAWSVSGNYEQFF.

This clonotype was recorded at least ten times. The V call is TRBV6-2 or TRBV6-3, the J call TRBJ2-1; perhaps TRBD2 as D (5 bases). CDR3 size: 13 residues. Trimming shortened V by 6 bases and J by 11 bases, and 17 bases separated the two germline ends. Per germline, CDR1 MNHEY and CDR2 SVGEGT. The CDR3 sequence: CASRGELPWKQFF. The CDR3 DNA is TGTGCCAGCAGGGGAGAGCTCCCTTGGAAGCAGTTCTTC.

The gene calls are TRBV3-1 and TRBJ1-6, with 7 positions matching TRBD1. The CDR3 length is 17 residues. The germline V gene has CDR1 LGHDT and CDR2 YNNKEL (reference sequence). J was trimmed by 6 bases and V by 0 bases; bases with no gene match: 8. CDR3 nucleotide sequence: TGTGCCAGCAGCCAAGATCGTGCAGGGGGTGCTAATTCACCCCTCCACTTT. Translation gives CASSQDRAGGANSPLHF.

This clonotype was counted ten times or more. J is TRBJ2-1 and V is TRBV5-4; weak D call: TRBD2 (6 bases). The CDR3 is 13 amino acids. Germline V lookup: CDR1 SGHNT, CDR2 YYREEE (reference sequence). V dropped 4 bases and J dropped 4 bases, with 9 bases sitting between them. The DNA for the CDR3 is TGTGCCAGCAGCCTAAGCGGGTACAATGAGCAGTTCTTC. It is translated as CASSLSGYNEQFF.

The rearrangement links TRBV3-1 to TRBJ2-5, with TRBD1 matching over 11 bases. The CDR3 is 16 residues long. From germline, CDR1 is LGHDT and CDR2 YNNKEL (reference sequence). With V trimmed by 3 bases and J by 1 base, 4 bases remained unmatched. For the CDR3, the DNA is TGTGCCAGCAGCCAGAGGACAGGGGGCCGCCAAGAGACCCAGTACTTC. Translating gives CASSQRTGGRQETQYF.

This rearrangement joins TRBV4-1 to TRBJ2-7; D ambiguous. V was shortened by 4 bases and J by 3 bases, with 13 bases between the two germline ends. Germline V gene data show CDR1 as MGHRA and CDR2 as YSYEKL. This CDR3 comprises 14 residues. CDR3 nucleotides: TGCGCCAGCAGCCCCTTTGTGGGCGTCTACGAGCAGTACTTC. Residues: CASSPFVGVYEQYF.

This clonotype was recorded at least ten times. The gene calls are TRBV7-2 and TRBJ1-5; no clear D. Trimming left V 3 bases short and J 2 bases short, with 8 bases between. The CDR3 contains 14 residues. CDR1 SGHTA and CDR2 FQGNSA come from the germline V gene. As DNA, the CDR3 is TGTGCCAGCAGCTTTAAAGGCGGCAATCAGCCCCAGCATTTT. Its translation: CASSFKGGNQPQHF.

This clonotype has ten or more counts. The J gene is TRBJ2-7, the V gene TRBV18; the D is unclear. Trimming removed 2 bases from V and 1 base from J, with 12 bases in between. The CDR3 is made up of 15 amino acids. Germline V gene data show CDR1 as KGHSH and CDR2 as LQKENI. The CDR3 reads CASSPGLTVSYEQYF. The CDR3 DNA sequence: TGTGCCAGCTCACCAGGTCTTACGGTATCCTACGAGCAGTACTTC.

In this sample, this clonotype turned up many times. This chain uses TRBV18 with TRBJ1-1; 8 nucleotides agree with TRBD1. Trimming took 2 bases from V and 6 from J; bases not matched to a gene: 5. There are 14 residues in the CDR3. Germline V gene lookup returns CDR1 KGHSH and CDR2 LQKENI. CDR3 DNA: TGTGCCAGCTCACCATCGGACAGGGCCGCTGAAGCTTTCTTT. Amino acid sequence: CASSPSDRAAEAFF. Full variable domain (missing parts from reference TRBV18 and TRBJ1-1): NAGVMQNPRHLVRRRGQEARLRCSPMKGHSHVYWYRQLPEEGLKFMVYLQKENIIDESGMPKERFSAEFPKEGPSILRIQQVVRGDSAAYFCASSPSDRAAEAFFGQGTRLTVV.

This clonotype was detected ten times or more. The chain has TRBV27 and TRBJ1-5; TRBD1 aligns across 7 bases. With V trimmed by 6 bases and J by 1 base, 3 bases remained unmatched. CDR3 length: 14 amino acids. The germline V gene encodes CDR1 MNHEY and CDR2 SMNVEV (reference sequence). The CDR3 reads CASSPDRSNQPQHF. The CDR3, as DNA: TGTGCCAGCAGCCCGGACAGGAGCAATCAGCCCCAGCATTTT.

This clonotype was counted at least ten times. As DNA, the CDR3 is TGTGCCAGCAGTTCGAGGGAAGGAGACACAGATACGCAGTATTTT. Residues: CASSSREGDTDTQYF. This chain links TRBV12-3 or TRBV12-4 with TRBJ2-3; maybe TRBD2 (5 bases). V lost 4 bases to trimming and J lost 2 bases, with 13 bases between them. The CDR3 is made up of 15 amino acids.

This clonotype was detected a few times. This rearrangement joins TRBV28 to TRBJ2-7; 7 positions match TRBD1. The CDR3 sequence is 14 residues long. Germline loops: CDR1 MDHEN, CDR2 SYDVKM. The junction had 6 bases not matched to a gene; V was cut back by 7 bases and J by 0 bases. The CDR3 spells CASTGTASSYEQYF. CDR3 in DNA: TGTGCCAGCACCGGGACAGCCAGCTCCTACGAGCAGTACTTC. Using reference TRBV28 and TRBJ2-7 for the parts outside the CDR3, the full variable domain is DVKVTQSSRYLVKRTGEKVFLECVQDMDHENMFWYRQDPGLGLRLIYFSYDVKMKEKGDIPEGYSVSREKKERFSLILESASTNQTSMYLCASTGTASSYEQYFGPGTRLTVT.

This clonotype was observed many times. V gene TRBV2 combines with J gene TRBJ1-2; TRBD1 might be the D (5 bases). The ends were cut back, 5 bases at V and 7 bases at J, with 11 bases in the middle. The CDR3 is 12 residues long. Germline values: CDR1 SNHLY, CDR2 FYNNEI. CDR3 DNA: TGTGCCAGCAGTAGTCAGGGTAGTGGCTACACCTTC. It yields the protein CASSSQGSGYTF.

This clonotype turned up a few times. This chain uses TRBV6-2 or TRBV6-3 with TRBJ2-7; no clear D gene. V was pared by 5 bases and J by 3 bases, with 17 bases between. The CDR3 runs 15 residues. Germline V gene lookup returns CDR1 MNHEY and CDR2 SVGEGT. CDR3 sequence reads: CASSENHSFDYEQYF. CDR3 nucleotide sequence: TGTGCCAGCAGTGAGAACCACTCTTTTGACTACGAGCAGTACTTC.

This clonotype has more than one count but fewer than ten. The CDR3 reads CASSEGTGGPYEQYF. CDR3 coding DNA: TGTGCCAGCAGCGAGGGGACAGGGGGCCCCTACGAGCAGTACTTC. The J gene is TRBJ2-7, the V gene TRBV9; 12 nucleotides line up with TRBD1. Losses at the gene ends were 3 bases for V and 2 bases for J; bases not matched to a gene: 3. This CDR3 is built from 15 residues. Per the germline V gene, CDR1 is SGDLS and CDR2 is YYNGEE.

This clonotype has at least ten counts. The chain uses TRBV14 and TRBJ1-1; unclear D gene. The CDR3 is made up of 15 amino acids. Trimming shortened V by 1 base and J by 0 bases, and 9 bases separated the two germline ends. CDR1 and CDR2 from the germline V gene are SGHDN and FVKESK. DNA of the CDR3: TGTGCCAGCAGCCAAGTAATAGGGATGAACACTGAAGCTTTCTTT. Residues: CASSQVIGMNTEAFF.

This clonotype was recorded at least ten times. V gene TRBV9 combines with J gene TRBJ2-3; perhaps TRBD1 as D (5 bases). Germline V gene data show CDR1 as SGDLS and CDR2 as YYNGEE. V lost 0 bases, J lost 1 base, and 12 bases lay in between. The CDR3 runs 16 residues. CDR3 coding DNA: TGTGCCAGCAGCGTAGGACAGACCCTTGGCACAGATACGCAGTATTTT. Amino acids: CASSVGQTLGTDTQYF.

The sample holds many counts of this clonotype. The rearrangement joins TRBV10-3 to TRBJ2-1; 14 bases match TRBD2. The V gene's germline CDR1 is ENHRY and CDR2 SYGVKD. V lost 6 bases to trimming and J lost 9 bases; unmatched junction nucleotides: 10. The CDR3 totals 16 residues. CDR3 sequence reads: CAIRGTSGSVIGEQFF. CDR3 sequence (DNA): TGTGCCATCAGGGGGACTAGCGGGAGTGTCATTGGTGAGCAGTTCTTC.

In its sample, this clonotype was seen many times. The chain employs TRBV7-2 and TRBJ2-2, with D unresolved. CDR1 and CDR2 (germline): SGHTA, FQGNSA. The CDR3 is 16 residues long. Trimming stripped 0 bases from V and 0 bases from J, with 8 bases between. The CDR3 protein is CASSLASFANTGELFF. CDR3 nucleotide sequence: TGTGCCAGCAGCTTAGCTTCCTTTGCGAACACCGGGGAGCTGTTTTTT.

This clonotype was recorded many times. This sequence joins TRBV10-3 and TRBJ2-3; D not certain. The CDR3 totals 15 residues. Germline loops: CDR1 ENHRY, CDR2 SYGVKD. Trimming took off 2 bases at V and 0 bases at J, with 9 bases between the two ends. CDR3 in amino acids: CAISEHGSSTDTQYF. The CDR3 DNA reads as TGTGCCATCAGTGAGCACGGATCCAGCACAGATACGCAGTATTTT.